This T cell receptor beta chain was identified during a study of T-cell reconstitution after alpha-beta-depleted transplantation in children (dated by TCRdb to about 2016). A note on the overall study: T-cell immune reconstitution after TCRalphabeta/CD19-depleted allogeneic hematopoietic cell transplantation in children was quantitatively tracked in the study by means of TCR repertoire profiling. Beyond this particular receptor, the publication reports: Over the following months the frequencies of hyperexpanded clones went down, and after one year T-cell counts and TCRbeta diversity were mostly credited to newly produced T cells. In some patients, the high TCRbeta diversity seen at day 60 was put down to recipient T cells and intrathymic progenitors that had survived conditioning. The apparently early recovery of alphabetaT-cell counts about two months after transplant reportedly depended on only several hundred rapidly expanded clones that came from non-depleted graft cells.

The library was made by PCR. Sequenced using an Illumina HiSeq 2500. To normalize quantification of the TCRbeta repertoire, the TCR libraries were built with molecular barcoding that relied on unique molecular identifiers. TCRdb redid the processing of the public reads, applying fastp at Q25 and MiXCR, and retained in-frame beta chains. For every CDR3 protein sequence, its rows merge into one entry that carries the most common genes and DNA. The table for this sample lists roughly 100,000 distinct CDR3 sequences; around 7.8% of them were counted only once. The ten largest clonotypes hold about 15% of the sample. Sample treatment or condition, as interpreted from the label and publication: allogeneic hematopoietic cell transplantation with graft depleted of TCRalphabeta T cells and CD19 B cells. The children who served as transplant recipients had been given grafts of TCRalphabeta/CD19-depleted allogeneic hematopoietic cells.

To note about this clonotype: What this receptor recognizes is not known. No much larger clone exists at a distance of one base, and base qualities are not known.

Relative to germline, V is 6 bases shorter and J is 3 bases shorter, with 14 bases between their ends. The CDR3 measures 13 amino acids from cysteine to phenylalanine. This entry keeps only the CDR3 DNA: 39 bases, framed from base 1. The germline V gene (reference sequence) gives CDR1 as DFQATT and CDR2 as SNEGSKA. The rearranged segments are TRBV20-1 and TRBJ1-1; the D gene identity is not certain. The sequence was obtained from a boy aged 2-15 years with acute lymphoblastic leukemia, due to receive a stem cell transplant. Here the sequenced sample was PBMCs, taken before TCRalphabeta/CD19-depleted stem cell transplant. The CDR3 reads CSATNREDTEAFF. The DNA is as follows: TGCAGTGCGACAAATCGGGAGGACACTGAAGCTTTCTTT.